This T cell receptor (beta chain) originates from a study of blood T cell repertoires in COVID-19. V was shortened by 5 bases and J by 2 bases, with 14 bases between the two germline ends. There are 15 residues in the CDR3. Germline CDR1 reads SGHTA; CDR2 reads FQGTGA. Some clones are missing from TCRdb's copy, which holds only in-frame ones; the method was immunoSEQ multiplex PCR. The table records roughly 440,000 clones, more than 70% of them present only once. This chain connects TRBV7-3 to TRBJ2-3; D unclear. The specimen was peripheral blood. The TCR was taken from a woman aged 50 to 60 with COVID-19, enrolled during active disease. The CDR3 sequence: CASSADGFTTDTQYF. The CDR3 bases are TGTGCCAGCAGCGCCGACGGGTTCACCACAGATACGCAGTATTTT.